The T cell receptor (beta chain) under discussion was sequenced for a study of cytomegalovirus exposure and HLA in healthy donors. Study-level information: Earlier, some 180 million T cells were analyzed, and some 120 million unique TCR beta sequences were found among them.

About this clone itself: Its antigen is unidentified.

Germline CDR1 is MGHRA and CDR2 is YSYEKL. The length of the CDR3 is 13 residues. With 4 bases removed from V and 5 bases from J, the gap between germline ends came to 11 bases. The PCR ran on 60 Vbeta and 13 Jbeta primers. Method: immunoSEQ multiplex PCR; TCRdb's copy keeps in-frame clones and lacks some. The table lists 150,000 to 200,000 clones, around 80% of them singletons. Notes on the study in general: The study put about 180 TCR beta chains on its list as cytomegalovirus-associated. TCR beta V- and J-gene trimming, according to a later analysis, was linked to a missense DCLRE1C variant.

Healthy bone marrow donors formed the donor group. V usage is TRBV4-1 and J usage is TRBJ1-1, with D unresolved. The TCR was taken from a girl aged 5 to 17 in good health and CMV-seropositive. Sequenced sample: PBMCs. CDR3 protein: CASSPLGVTEAFF. The CDR3 DNA follows: TGCGCCAGCAGCCCCCTCGGTGTAACTGAAGCTTTCTTT.